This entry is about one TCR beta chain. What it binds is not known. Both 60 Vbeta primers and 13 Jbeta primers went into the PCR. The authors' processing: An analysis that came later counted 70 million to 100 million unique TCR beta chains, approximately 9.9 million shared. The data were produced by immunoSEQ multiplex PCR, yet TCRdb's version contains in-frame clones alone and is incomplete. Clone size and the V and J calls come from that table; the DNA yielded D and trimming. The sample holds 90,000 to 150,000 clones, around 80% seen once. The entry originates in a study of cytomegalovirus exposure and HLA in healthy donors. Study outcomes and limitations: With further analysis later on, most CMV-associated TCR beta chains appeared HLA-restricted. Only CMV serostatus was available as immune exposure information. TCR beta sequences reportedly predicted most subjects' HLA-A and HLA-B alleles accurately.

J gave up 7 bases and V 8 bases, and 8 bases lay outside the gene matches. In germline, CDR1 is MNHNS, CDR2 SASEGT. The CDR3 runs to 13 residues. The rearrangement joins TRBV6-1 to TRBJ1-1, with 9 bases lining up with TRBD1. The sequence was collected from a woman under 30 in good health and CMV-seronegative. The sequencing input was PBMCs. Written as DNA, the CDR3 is TGTGCCAGCCGATACGGACAGGGGTTTGAAGCTTTCTTT. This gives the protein CASRYGQGFEAFF.